The 13 T cell receptor beta chains reported below all come from one sample, sequenced in a study of blood T cell repertoires in COVID-19. The data were produced by immunoSEQ multiplex PCR, yet TCRdb's version contains in-frame clones alone and is incomplete. The table shows approximately 69,000 clones, with about four fifths occurring only once. Sample: peripheral blood. The origin of the receptors is a human donor in a cohort sampled during active COVID-19.

This chain uses TRBV5-4 with TRBJ1-1; D not certain. Germline V gene data show CDR1 as SGHNT and CDR2 as YYREEE (reference sequence). The CDR3 is made up of 15 amino acids. The V end lost 2 bases, the J end lost 3 bases, and 14 bases lay between the germline ends. The CDR3, as DNA: TGTGCCAGCAGCTTAAGCCGGGTTCTCTACACTGAAGCTTTCTTT. Amino acids: CASSLSRVLYTEAFF. Combining the CDR3 with reference TRBV5-4 and TRBJ1-1 gives the whole variable domain ETGVTQSPTHLIKTRGQQVTLRCSSQSGHNTVSWYQQALGQGPQFIFQYYREEENGRGNFPPRFSGLQFPNYSSELNVNALELDDSALYLCASSLSRVLYTEAFFGQGTRLTVV.

The V and J genes are TRBV3-1 (or the pseudogene TRBV3-2) and TRBJ2-2; tentatively, D is TRBD2 (6 bases). Trimming took 4 bases from V and 8 from J, leaving 20 bases between them. Looked up from germline, CDR1 is LGHDT and CDR2 is YNNKEL (reference sequence). The CDR3 sequence is 16 residues long. Written as DNA, the CDR3 is TGTGCCAGCAGCCCAGGGATGGGAGGTCTTCCGGGGGAGCTGTTTTTT. As protein: CASSPGMGGLPGELFF.

The CDR3: CASSPGMAGGETQYF. Here the CDR3 DNA reads TGCGCCAGCAGCCCGGGGATGGCAGGGGGAGAGACCCAGTACTTC. The V gene is TRBV5-1, the J gene TRBJ2-5; 7 nucleotides agree with TRBD1. The germline gives CDR1 SGHRS, CDR2 YFSETQ. CDR3 length equals 15 residues. V lost 4 bases and J lost 4; bases outside the gene matches: 10.

V usage is TRBV29-1 and J usage is TRBJ1-1; D might be TRBD1 (6 bases). The V gene lost 6 bases and the J gene lost 4 bases, with 15 bases spanning the gap. CDR1 is SQVTM, CDR2 ANQGSEA, per germline. This CDR3 has 13 residues. The CDR3 coding sequence is TGCAGCGTCGTAGGGGGGGCGCGCACTGAAGCTTTCTTT. Translating gives CSVVGGARTEAFF.

The V and J genes are TRBV6-1 and TRBJ2-1; TRBD2 is a possible D gene (6 bases). Germline CDR1 is MNHNS and CDR2 is SASEGT. This CDR3 is built from 15 residues. Trimming pared 3 bases from V and 1 base from J, leaving 10 bases between. Here the CDR3 reads CASSELRGSYNEQFF. The CDR3 DNA reads as TGTGCCAGCAGTGAGTTGCGGGGATCCTACAATGAGCAGTTCTTC.

This chain's CDR3 is CAISESVGTGNTGELFF. DNA of the CDR3: TGTGCCATCAGTGAGTCTGTCGGGACAGGGAACACCGGGGAGCTGTTTTTT. The chain couples TRBV10-3 to TRBJ2-2, with 8 bases aligning to TRBD1. Germline assignment: CDR1 ENHRY and CDR2 SYGVKD. The ends lost 0 bases at V and 1 base at J; junction bases unmatched: 4. The CDR3 totals 17 residues.

Regarding this clone: Additional DNA sequences in this sample encode the identical CDR3. The J gene is TRBJ2-3, the V gene TRBV5-4; 14 nucleotides match TRBD2. CDR3 length: 17 residues. V lost 1 base and J lost 2; bases outside the gene matches: 3. The germline V gene has CDR1 SGHNT and CDR2 YYREEE (reference sequence). The CDR3 sequence: CASSLRLAGGPTDTQYF. The DNA of the CDR3 is TGTGCCAGCAGCTTGCGACTAGCGGGAGGGCCCACAGATACGCAGTATTTT.

This clone was observed a single time. The chain employs TRBV7-2 and TRBJ2-7, with D possibly TRBD2 on 6 matching bases. With 6 bases removed from V and 0 bases from J, the gap between germline ends came to 12 bases. Germline V gene data show CDR1 as SGHTA and CDR2 as FQGNSA. The CDR3 is made up of 14 amino acids. This CDR3 reads CASRERTTSYEQYF. CDR3 bases: TGTGCCAGCAGGGAACGGACTACCTCCTACGAGCAGTACTTC.

The chain couples TRBV28 to TRBJ1-4; 10 positions agree with TRBD1. The V gene end was trimmed by 4 bases and the J gene end by 7 bases; junction bases not matched to a gene: 9. The CDR3 sequence is 16 residues long. The germline gives CDR1 MDHEN, CDR2 SYDVKM. The CDR3 sequence: CASSSPRDRGPEKLFF. The CDR3 nucleotides read TGTGCCAGCAGTTCCCCGCGGGACAGGGGTCCTGAAAAACTGTTTTTT.

The chain recombines TRBV10-2 with TRBJ1-5; no reliable D call. V was clipped by 7 bases and J by 1 base, with 11 bases between them. This CDR3 spans 14 amino acids. Germline loops: CDR1 WSHSY, CDR2 SAAADI. The CDR3 sequence: CASNSGSSNQPQHF. The CDR3 DNA sequence: TGCGCCAGCAACTCCGGGAGCAGCAATCAGCCCCAGCATTTT.

V and J are TRBV7-9 and TRBJ2-5, with TRBD2 identical over 12 bases. Trimming took 5 bases from V and 1 from J; bases not matched to a gene: 5. Per the germline V gene, CDR1 is SEHNR and CDR2 is FQNEAQ (reference sequence). The CDR3 spans 16 residues. DNA of the CDR3: TGTGCCAGCAGCCGTTCTAGCGGGAGGGCCCAAGAGACCCAGTACTTC. Protein: CASSRSSGRAQETQYF.

J is TRBJ1-5 and V is TRBV28; 8 nucleotides align to TRBD1. Germline CDR1 is MDHEN and CDR2 is SYDVKM. This CDR3 has 14 amino acids. V shed 3 bases, J shed 6 bases, and the junction held 4 bases outside the gene matches. CDR3 nucleotides: TGTGCCAGCAGTTTGTCAGGGGGCGGTCAGCCCCAGCATTTT. Protein sequence: CASSLSGGGQPQHF.

The chain employs TRBV4-2 and TRBJ2-4; TRBD1 agrees at 7 bases. The CDR3 is 14 residues long. Germline V lookup: CDR1 LGHNA, CDR2 YNFKEQ. Losses at the gene ends were 4 bases for V and 6 bases for J; bases not matched to a gene: 6. The CDR3 DNA reads TGTGCCAGCAGCCCGACAGGGTGGGCAAACATTCAGTACTTC. This gives the protein CASSPTGWANIQYF.